This TCR beta chain comes out of a study of Graves' ophthalmopathy and Graves' hyperthyroidism. Other autoimmune diseases, uncontrolled infections, pregnancy or lactation excluded patients from enrollment. General study results and limits: Also, most clonotypes expanded in the thyroid above 0.001 frequency appeared in blood.

About this clonotype itself: The antigen is unknown.

TCR beta CDR3 regions were amplified from RNA transcripts. After a first-round RT-PCR with HTBI primers, a second-round multiplex PCR was run. Using its own MiXCR run on the multiplex PCR reads, TCRdb lists one record per CDR3 protein. This table holds approximately 210,000 distinct CDR3 sequences, roughly 27% found once. The length of the CDR3 is 14 residues. V lost 10 bases to trimming and J lost 0 bases; unmatched junction nucleotides: 6. The germline V gene has CDR1 LNHDA and CDR2 SQIVND (reference sequence). The sample was peripheral blood. The chain carries TRBV19 and TRBJ1-1; 9 bases map to TRBD1. This TCR came from a man aged 50-59 years with Graves' ophthalmopathy. The CDR3 DNA follows: TGTGCCATTTCCGGGACAGGGATGAACACTGAAGCTTTCTTT. As protein: CAISGTGMNTEAFF.